The 5 T cell receptor beta chains presented below share a single source sample, sequenced in a study of cytomegalovirus exposure and HLA in healthy donors. The primer mix had 60 Vbeta and 13 Jbeta primers. Libraries were prepared by immunoSEQ multiplex PCR; TCRdb keeps only in-frame clonotypes and omits some of them. The table shows over 130,000 clones, with about 64% occurring only once. The sequenced sample consisted of PBMCs. These TCRs come from a woman between 55 and 75 years old in good health and CMV-seropositive.

CDR3 protein: CASSAGQVGKNIQYF. In nucleotides, the CDR3 is TGTGCCAGCAGCGCTGGACAGGTCGGCAAAAACATTCAGTACTTC. J is TRBJ2-4 and V is TRBV9; 7 nucleotides line up with TRBD1. Per the germline V gene, CDR1 is SGDLS and CDR2 is YYNGEE. The CDR3 length is 15 residues. Trimming cost V 3 bases and J 3 bases; bases outside gene matches: 6.

The rearrangement joins TRBV2 to TRBJ1-1; no reliable D call. Deletions cut 2 bases from V and 1 base from J, with 5 bases between. Germline CDR1 is SNHLY and CDR2 is FYNNEI. The CDR3 spans 13 residues. This CDR3 reads CASSERQNTEAFF. The DNA for the CDR3 is TGTGCCAGCAGTGAACGACAGAACACTGAAGCTTTCTTT.

This clone was counted a few times. V is TRBV5-1 and J is TRBJ2-7, with D uncertain. Germline lookup yields CDR1 SGHRS and CDR2 YFSETQ. V was shortened by 0 bases and J by 1 base, with 11 bases between the two germline ends. There are 15 residues in the CDR3. DNA of the CDR3: TGCGCCAGCAGCTTGGGAGCTGGTTTTTCCTACGAGCAGTACTTC. This encodes CASSLGAGFSYEQYF.

CDR3 sequence: CASRRQGPDEQYF. The CDR3 nucleotides are TGTGCCAGCAGGAGACAGGGGCCAGACGAGCAGTACTTC. The chain uses TRBV13 and TRBJ2-7, with TRBD1 identical over 8 bases. V shed 6 bases and J 5 bases; nucleotides not matched to a gene: 6. Germline CDR1 is PRHDT and CDR2 is FYEKMQ (reference sequence). The CDR3 has 13 residues.

The chain couples TRBV4-2 to TRBJ2-7, with 10 positions matching TRBD1. V gave up 0 bases and J gave up 5 bases; unmatched junction bases: 7. Germline V gene sequence: CDR1 LGHNA, CDR2 YNFKEQ. The CDR3 is made up of 16 amino acids. As DNA, the CDR3 is TGTGCCAGCAGCCAAGAACTAAGACAGGGGGCCGACGAGCAGTACTTC. Amino acids: CASSQELRQGADEQYF.